One and the same sample provided the 31 T cell receptor beta chains below, sequenced in a study of blood T cell repertoires in COVID-19. Profiling relied on immunoSEQ multiplex PCR, and the TCRdb table lists in-frame clones only, not all of them. The table lists roughly 57,000 clones, about 90% of them singletons. The sample was peripheral blood. All receptors derive from a man aged 60 to 69 with active or convalescent COVID-19.

The chain has TRBV3-1 (or the pseudogene TRBV3-2) and TRBJ2-1; perhaps TRBD2 as D (6 bases). V shed 4 bases and J shed 7 bases, with 14 bases lying between them. This CDR3 is 14 amino acids long. Germline V gene lookup returns CDR1 LGHDT and CDR2 YNNKEL (reference sequence). CDR3: CASSPSGGTNEQFF. The CDR3 nucleotides read TGTGCCAGCAGCCCGTCGGGCGGGACGAATGAGCAGTTCTTC.

The rearrangement links TRBV15 to TRBJ1-6; D ambiguous. Germline V gives CDR1 LNHNV, CDR2 YYDKDF (reference sequence). The CDR3 extends over 13 amino acids. V lost 1 base, J lost 7 bases, and 5 bases lay in between. The CDR3 here is CATSRVPNSPLHF. The DNA for the CDR3 is TGTGCCACCAGCAGAGTTCCAAATTCACCCCTCCACTTT. The whole variable domain, filled in from reference TRBV15 and TRBJ1-6, reads DAMVIQNPRYQVTQFGKPVTLSCSQTLNHNVMYWYQQKSSQAPKLLFHYYDKDFNNEADTPDNFQSRRPNTSFCFLDIRSPGLGDTAMYLCATSRVPNSPLHFGNGTRLTVT.

The genes are TRBV5-5 and TRBJ1-2, with TRBD1 identical over 8 bases. V lost 0 bases to trimming and J lost 7 bases; unmatched junction nucleotides: 8. Germline-derived CDR1 and CDR2 are SGHKS and YYEKEE (reference sequence). The CDR3 loop spans 15 amino acids. The CDR3 region is CASSLADRGLSGYTF. CDR3 bases: TGTGCCAGCAGCTTGGCCGACAGGGGCCTTTCTGGCTACACCTTC.

V and J are TRBV23-1 and TRBJ1-1; the match to TRBD1 covers 8 bases. TRBV23-1 is identified as an open reading frame with a role that is uncertain. This CDR3 region has 17 residues. V lost 1 base, J lost 0 bases, and 7 bases stayed unmatched. The CDR3 DNA reads as TGCGCCAGCAGTCAATTACAGGGGGTAGGGATGAACACTGAAGCTTTCTTT. Translation gives CASSQLQGVGMNTEAFF.

In this sample, this clone turned up once. This chain links TRBV18 with TRBJ1-1; possible D gene TRBD1, 6 bases. Germline V gives CDR1 KGHSH, CDR2 LQKENI. The V gene lost 2 bases and the J gene lost 3 bases, with 10 bases spanning the gap. The CDR3 is 14 amino acids. CDR3 coding DNA: TGTGCCAGCTCACCAAGGGGGAAGGACACTGAAGCTTTCTTT. Amino acid sequence: CASSPRGKDTEAFF.

The V and J genes are TRBV5-1 and TRBJ2-2; D possibly corresponds to TRBD1 (5 bases). Germline CDR1 SGHRS, CDR2 YFSETQ. Trimming left V 5 bases short and J 4 bases short, with 15 bases between. The CDR3 consists of 15 residues. In nucleotides, the CDR3 is TGCGCCAGCAGACTGGACATCGGTGGCACCGGGGAGCTGTTTTTT. Translating gives CASRLDIGGTGELFF.

The V call is TRBV5-5, the J call TRBJ1-2, with unresolved D. CDR1 is SGHKS and CDR2 is YYEKEE in the germline V gene (reference sequence). Trimming removed 0 bases from V and 2 bases from J, with 8 bases in between. The CDR3 consists of 14 residues. This chain's CDR3 is CASSLAQSNYGYTF. In nucleotides, the CDR3 is TGTGCCAGCAGCTTGGCACAGTCGAACTATGGCTACACCTTC.

V is TRBV13 and J is TRBJ1-2; 8 bases agree with TRBD1. Losses at the gene ends were 4 bases for V and 5 bases for J; bases not matched to a gene: 12. The CDR3 has 16 amino acids. Per the germline V gene, CDR1 is PRHDT and CDR2 is FYEKMQ (reference sequence). The CDR3: CASSSSDRGRRYGYTF. The CDR3 coding sequence is TGTGCCAGCAGCTCTTCTGACAGGGGAAGAAGGTATGGCTACACCTTC.

The table lists this clone with a count of one. The gene calls are TRBV24-1 and TRBJ1-5, with 11 bases aligning to TRBD1. CDR3 length: 15 amino acids. Unmatched junction bases numbered 3, after V lost 5 bases and J lost 4 bases. CDR1 KGHDR and CDR2 SFDVKD come from the germline V gene. In nucleotides, the CDR3 is TGTGCCACCAGTGGCGGGACAGGGGGAAATCAGCCCCAGCATTTT. It codes for CATSGGTGGNQPQHF.

This clone appeared once. This chain links TRBV2 with TRBJ1-6; D unresolved. The CDR3 is made up of 13 amino acids. CDR1 is SNHLY, CDR2 FYNNEI, per germline. Trimming removed 2 bases at V and 7 bases at J, with 6 bases between. CDR3 bases: TGTGCCAGCAGTGAAACAGTCAATTCACCCCTCCACTTT. It translates to CASSETVNSPLHF.

The chain links TRBV5-6 to TRBJ1-4, with D perhaps matching TRBD1 (5 bases). Germline-derived CDR1 and CDR2 are SGHDT and YYEEEE. V lost 1 base and J 6 bases, leaving 7 bases between the germline ends. There are 13 residues in the CDR3. The CDR3 DNA is TGTGCCAGCAGCTTGTGGGGCTATGAAAAACTGTTTTTT. Translated: CASSLWGYEKLFF.

This clone showed up just once. This chain links TRBV30 with TRBJ2-5, with D perhaps matching TRBD2 (5 bases). Germline V gene lookup returns CDR1 GTSNPN and CDR2 SVGIG (reference sequence). This CDR3 is built from 16 residues. The ends were cut back, 1 base at V and 3 bases at J, with 18 bases in the middle. As DNA, the CDR3 is TGTGCCTGGAGTGGGGAGCTCGAGTTTTCGAAAGAGACCCAGTACTTC. Amino acids: CAWSGELEFSKETQYF. The full variable domain, its missing parts supplied by reference TRBV30 and TRBJ2-5, is SQTIHQWPATLVQPVGSPLSLECTVEGTSNPNLYWYRQAAGRGLQLLFYSVGIGQISSEVPQNLSASRPQDRQFILSSKKLLLSDSGFYLCAWSGELEFSKETQYFGPGTRLLVL.

This clone has a single count. The chain carries TRBV12-3 or TRBV12-4 and TRBJ1-5, with D tentatively TRBD1 (5 bases). V was pared by 2 bases and J by 7 bases, with 9 bases between. The CDR3 has 13 residues. CDR3 DNA sequence: TGTGCCAGCAGTTTACAGGGTATACAGCCCCAGCATTTT. Translating it yields CASSLQGIQPQHF.

The chain couples TRBV2 to TRBJ1-1; D ambiguous. The germline V gene has CDR1 SNHLY and CDR2 FYNNEI. V dropped 9 bases and J dropped 5 bases, with 19 bases sitting between them. The CDR3 is 14 amino acids. For the CDR3, the DNA is TGTGCCAGTTACCCGGGATCGGCGGGGACTGAAGCTTTCTTT. This translates into CASYPGSAGTEAFF.

The chain recombines TRBV7-9 with TRBJ1-2; 10 bases are a match to TRBD1. CDR3 length equals 14 residues. V gave up 5 bases and J gave up 8 bases; unmatched junction bases: 8. Germline values: CDR1 SEHNR, CDR2 FQNEAQ (reference sequence). The CDR3 coding sequence is TGTGCCAGCAGCGAAGGACAGGGGGATAGGGGCTACACCTTC. Translating it yields CASSEGQGDRGYTF.

The chain joins TRBV5-1 to TRBJ2-5; TRBD2 aligns across 8 bases. J lost 4 bases, V lost 2 bases, and 4 bases had no gene match. The CDR3 sequence is 14 residues long. Germline CDR1 reads SGHRS; CDR2 reads YFSETQ. DNA of the CDR3: TGCGCCAGCAGCTTACAGGGACTAGGAGAGACCCAGTACTTC. Protein product: CASSLQGLGETQYF.

The V call is TRBV7-9, the J call TRBJ1-5; perhaps TRBD1 as D (5 bases). The V gene lost 2 bases and the J gene lost 6 bases, with 11 bases spanning the gap. Germline V gene data show CDR1 as SEHNR and CDR2 as FQNEAQ (reference sequence). The CDR3 has 14 residues. The chain's CDR3 is CASSLSEGSQPQHF. The CDR3 DNA is TGTGCCAGCAGCTTATCGGAGGGGTCTCAGCCCCAGCATTTT.

The table lists this clone with a count of one. The chain has TRBV6-5 and TRBJ2-7, with 7 bases lining up with TRBD1. The germline CDR1 and CDR2 sequences are MNHEY and SVGAGI. This CDR3 region has 13 residues. Germline trimming cut 6 bases from V and 2 bases from J; bases unmatched to any gene: 4. CDR3 region: CASSKDRTYEQYF. CDR3 in DNA: TGTGCCAGCAGCAAGGACAGGACCTACGAGCAGTACTTC.

This clone occurred once. This CDR3 reads CASSLGLAGVSSYNEQFF. CDR3 sequence (DNA): TGCGCCAGCAGCTTGGGACTAGCGGGGGTAAGCTCCTACAATGAGCAGTTCTTC. This chain links TRBV5-1 with TRBJ2-1, with 12 bases lining up with TRBD2. J gave up 0 bases and V 0 bases, and 4 bases lay outside the gene matches. Germline V gives CDR1 SGHRS, CDR2 YFSETQ. The CDR3 loop spans 18 amino acids.

The J gene is TRBJ1-6, the V gene TRBV5-1, with D possibly matching TRBD1 (6 bases). Trimming removed 4 bases from V and 9 bases from J, with 23 bases in between. The CDR3 has 17 residues. Germline assignment: CDR1 SGHRS and CDR2 YFSETQ. Here the CDR3 reads CASSPFPGGNTGSPLHF. As DNA, the CDR3 is TGCGCCAGCAGCCCATTTCCGGGGGGCAATACGGGTTCACCCCTCCACTTT.

This sequence joins TRBV18 and TRBJ1-2; no firm D call. Germline V gene sequence: CDR1 KGHSH, CDR2 LQKENI. V lost 3 bases and J lost 8, with 19 bases in between. The length of the CDR3 is 15 residues. The CDR3 nucleotides are TGTGCCAGCTCACCCCCGACGACACCCCGGTCGGGCTACACCTTC. It is translated as CASSPPTTPRSGYTF.

This clone was observed a single time. The chain is built from TRBV11-2 and TRBJ1-2, with 8 nucleotides matching TRBD1. Germline V lookup: CDR1 SGHAT, CDR2 FQNNGV. V was clipped by 7 bases and J by 5 bases; unmatched bases: 24. The CDR3 contains 19 residues. CDR3 loop: CASKPGNPSGAGQVYGYTF. DNA of the CDR3: TGTGCCAGCAAGCCCGGAAACCCATCGGGGGCGGGACAGGTTTATGGCTACACCTTC. The complete variable domain, with remaining parts taken from reference TRBV11-2 and TRBJ1-2, reads EAGVAQSPRYKIIEKRQSVAFWCNPISGHATLYWYQQILGQGPKLLIQFQNNGVVDDSQLPKDRFSAERLKGVDSTLKIQPAKLEDSAVYLCASKPGNPSGAGQVYGYTFGSGTRLTVV.

The genes are TRBV19 and TRBJ1-1, with unresolved D. Trimming took 7 bases from V and 6 from J, leaving 9 bases between them. The germline V gene encodes CDR1 LNHDA and CDR2 SQIVND (reference sequence). This CDR3 spans 11 amino acids. The CDR3 DNA sequence: TGTGCCAGTACCGGCGGGGCTGAAGCTTTCTTT. Protein product: CASTGGAEAFF.

This chain's CDR3 is CASGLGQGPETQYF. The CDR3 DNA reads TGTGCTAGTGGTTTGGGACAGGGTCCAGAGACCCAGTACTTC. This rearrangement joins TRBV12-5 to TRBJ2-5; 7 bases fit TRBD1. Germline lookup yields CDR1 LGHNT and CDR2 FRNRAP. Trimming cost V 1 base and J 4 bases; bases outside gene matches: 3. The CDR3 sequence is 14 residues long. Combining the CDR3 with reference TRBV12-5 and TRBJ2-5 gives the whole variable domain DARVTQTPRHKVTEMGQEVTMRCQPILGHNTVFWYRQTMMQGLELLAYFRNRAPLDDSGMPKDRFSAEMPDATLATLKIQPSEPRDSAVYFCASGLGQGPETQYFGPGTRLLVL.

The chain combines TRBV6-1 with TRBJ1-6; D unclear. The V gene lost 2 bases and the J gene lost 8 bases, with 7 bases spanning the gap. Germline assignment: CDR1 MNHNS and CDR2 SASEGT. This CDR3 has 13 amino acids. This CDR3 reads CASSERGYSPLHF. CDR3 bases: TGTGCCAGCAGTGAACGGGGTTATTCACCCCTCCACTTT.

The chain has TRBV3-1 (or the pseudogene TRBV3-2) and TRBJ1-5, with D possibly being TRBD1 (5 bases). The CDR3 is 14 residues long. Trimming pared 4 bases from V and 6 bases from J, leaving 13 bases between. Germline V gene data show CDR1 as LGHDT and CDR2 as YNNKEL (reference sequence). The CDR3: CASSPGGGSQPQHF. The DNA for the CDR3 is TGTGCCAGCAGCCCGGGGGGAGGAAGTCAGCCCCAGCATTTT.

CDR3 amino acids: CASNKRGTVFSAQHF. The CDR3 DNA reads as TGTGCCAGCAATAAAAGGGGGACAGTTTTTTCGGCCCAGCATTTT. V gene TRBV28 combines with J gene TRBJ1-5; TRBD1 matches 7 bases. Germline V gene data show CDR1 as MDHEN and CDR2 as SYDVKM. Trimming removed 7 bases from V and 11 bases from J; junction bases left unmatched: 17. The CDR3 extends over 15 amino acids. The complete variable domain, with remaining parts taken from reference TRBV28 and TRBJ1-5, reads DVKVTQSSRYLVKRTGEKVFLECVQDMDHENMFWYRQDPGLGLRLIYFSYDVKMKEKGDIPEGYSVSREKKERFSLILESASTNQTSMYLCASNKRGTVFSAQHFGDGTRLSIL.

V gene TRBV5-6 combines with J gene TRBJ2-5, with 12 bases matching TRBD2. The V gene end was trimmed by 4 bases and the J gene end by 5 bases; junction bases not matched to a gene: 3. This CDR3 has 14 residues. The germline V gene has CDR1 SGHDT and CDR2 YYEEEE. As DNA, the CDR3 is TGTGCCAGCAGCGTGACTAGCGGGGGTGAGACCCAGTACTTC. This translates into CASSVTSGGETQYF.

This clone was detected once. The CDR3 protein is CAISDQRDYNEQFF. CDR3 DNA: TGTGCCATCAGTGACCAGCGGGACTACAATGAGCAGTTCTTC. The chain recombines TRBV10-3 with TRBJ2-1; TRBD2 matches at 7 bases. This CDR3 has 14 amino acids. The V segment lost 3 bases and the J segment 3 bases; nucleotides outside the gene matches: 2. The germline gives CDR1 ENHRY, CDR2 SYGVKD.

This clone was seen just once. The chain is built from TRBV14 and TRBJ2-1; 8 nucleotides line up with TRBD1. The CDR3 totals 16 residues. The V and J ends lost 3 bases and 4 bases, in that order; junction bases with no gene match: 8. Germline assignment: CDR1 SGHDN and CDR2 FVKESK. This chain's CDR3 is CASSHIGQGRYNEQFF. As DNA, the CDR3 is TGTGCCAGCAGCCACATCGGACAGGGAAGGTACAATGAGCAGTTCTTC.

Of note for this clone: Different DNA sequences within this sample yield the same CDR3. The V gene is TRBV19, the J gene TRBJ1-6; 10 nucleotides align to TRBD1. Germline assignment: CDR1 LNHDA and CDR2 SQIVND (reference sequence). The CDR3 sequence is 16 residues long. Trimming at V came to 2 bases and at J to 8 bases, leaving 6 bases not matched to a gene. DNA for the CDR3: TGTGCCAGTAGTATAACTTCCGGACAGGGGGATTCACCCCTCCACTTT. This gives the protein CASSITSGQGDSPLHF.